The source of this TCR beta chain is a study of T-cell memory formation after mild COVID-19. Across the whole study: TCR clusters were mostly donor specific.

This CDR3 is 15 amino acids long. From germline, CDR1 is KGHDR and CDR2 SFDVKD. Trimming removed 3 bases at V and 4 bases at J, with 11 bases between. With constant-segment primers, 5'RACE yielded cDNA libraries of TCR alpha and TCR beta that carried sample barcodes and UMIs. Using its own MiXCR run on the 5' RACE reads, TCRdb lists one record per CDR3 protein. Of about 400,000 distinct CDR3 sequences listed, about 25% are singletons. This clonotype occurred a few times. Sequenced: PBMCs or a T cell subset sorted from them (not recorded which). The source is an adult woman who had mild COVID-19 (a few samples of this study predate the infection). Cell type and time point are not known. The chain links TRBV24-1 to TRBJ2-2; D remains ambiguous. The CDR3 region is CATSDPGMSTGELFF. The CDR3 DNA reads TGTGCCACCAGTGATCCTGGGATGAGCACCGGGGAGCTGTTTTTT.